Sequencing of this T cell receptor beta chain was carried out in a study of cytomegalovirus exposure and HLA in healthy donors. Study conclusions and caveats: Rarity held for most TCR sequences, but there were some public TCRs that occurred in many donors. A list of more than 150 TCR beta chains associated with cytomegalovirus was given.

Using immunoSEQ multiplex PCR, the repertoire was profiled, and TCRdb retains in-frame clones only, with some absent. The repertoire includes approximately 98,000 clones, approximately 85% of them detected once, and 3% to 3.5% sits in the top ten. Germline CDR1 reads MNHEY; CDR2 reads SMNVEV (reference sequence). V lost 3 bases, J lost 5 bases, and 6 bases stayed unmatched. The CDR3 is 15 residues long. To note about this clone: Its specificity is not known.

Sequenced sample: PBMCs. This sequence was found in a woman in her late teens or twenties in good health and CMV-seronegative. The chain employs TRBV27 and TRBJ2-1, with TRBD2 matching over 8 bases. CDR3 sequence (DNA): TGTGCCAGCAGTTTGGCTAGCGGGCAAAACAATGAGCAGTTCTTC. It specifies CASSLASGQNNEQFF.